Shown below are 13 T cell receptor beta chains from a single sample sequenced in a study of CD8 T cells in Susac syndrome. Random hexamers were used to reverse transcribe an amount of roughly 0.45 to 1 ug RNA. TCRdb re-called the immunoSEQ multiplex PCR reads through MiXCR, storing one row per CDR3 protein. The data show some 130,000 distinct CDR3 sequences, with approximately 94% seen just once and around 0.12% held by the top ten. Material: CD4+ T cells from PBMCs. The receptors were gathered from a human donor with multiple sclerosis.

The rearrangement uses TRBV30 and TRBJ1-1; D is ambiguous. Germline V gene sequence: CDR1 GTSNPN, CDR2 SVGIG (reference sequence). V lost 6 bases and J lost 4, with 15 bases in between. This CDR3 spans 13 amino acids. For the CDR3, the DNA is TGTGCCTGCTCAAAAAGGGAATCCACTGAAGCTTTCTTT. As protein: CACSKRESTEAFF. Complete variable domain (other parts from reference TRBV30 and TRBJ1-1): SQTIHQWPATLVQPVGSPLSLECTVEGTSNPNLYWYRQAAGRGLQLLFYSVGIGQISSEVPQNLSASRPQDRQFILSSKKLLLSDSGFYLCACSKRESTEAFFGQGTRLTVV.

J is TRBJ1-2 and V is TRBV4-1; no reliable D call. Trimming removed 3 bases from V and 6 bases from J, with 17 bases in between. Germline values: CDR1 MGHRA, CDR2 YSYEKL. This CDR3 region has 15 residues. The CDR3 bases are TGCGCCAGCAGCCAGCCTGATTGGAGCCGAAATGGCTACACCTTC. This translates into CASSQPDWSRNGYTF.

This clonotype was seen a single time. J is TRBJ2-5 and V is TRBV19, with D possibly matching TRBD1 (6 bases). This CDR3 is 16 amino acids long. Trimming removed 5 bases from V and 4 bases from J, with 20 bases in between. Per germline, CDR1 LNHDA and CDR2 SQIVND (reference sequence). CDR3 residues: CASSPLRTQGSETQYF. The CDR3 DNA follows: TGTGCCAGTAGTCCCCTAAGGACCCAGGGGTCAGAGACCCAGTACTTC.

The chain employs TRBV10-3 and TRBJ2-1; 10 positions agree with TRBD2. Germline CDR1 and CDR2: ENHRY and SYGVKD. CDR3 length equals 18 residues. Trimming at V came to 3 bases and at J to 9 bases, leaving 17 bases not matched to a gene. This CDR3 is CAISDSRSRSGRAPEQFF. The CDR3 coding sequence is TGTGCCATCAGTGATAGTCGGTCGAGGAGCGGGAGGGCCCCTGAGCAGTTCTTC.

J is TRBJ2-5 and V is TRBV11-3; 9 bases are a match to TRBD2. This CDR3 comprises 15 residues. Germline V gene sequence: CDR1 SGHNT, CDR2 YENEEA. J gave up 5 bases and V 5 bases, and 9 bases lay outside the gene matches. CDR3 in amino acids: CASSEGREGRETQYF. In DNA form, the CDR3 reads TGTGCCAGCAGCGAAGGGCGGGAGGGCCGGGAGACCCAGTACTTC. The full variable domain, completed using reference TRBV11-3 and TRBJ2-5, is EAGVVQSPRYKIIEKKQPVAFWCNPISGHNTLYWYLQNLGQGPELLIRYENEEAVDDSQLPKDRFSAERLKGVDSTLKIQPAELGDSAVYLCASSEGREGRETQYFGPGTRLLVL.

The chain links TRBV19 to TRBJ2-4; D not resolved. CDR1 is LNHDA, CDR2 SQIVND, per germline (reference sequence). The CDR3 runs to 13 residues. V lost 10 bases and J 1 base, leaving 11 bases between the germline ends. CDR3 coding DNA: TGTGCCACCGGAAGTTCGGCCAAAAACATTCAGTACTTC. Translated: CATGSSAKNIQYF.

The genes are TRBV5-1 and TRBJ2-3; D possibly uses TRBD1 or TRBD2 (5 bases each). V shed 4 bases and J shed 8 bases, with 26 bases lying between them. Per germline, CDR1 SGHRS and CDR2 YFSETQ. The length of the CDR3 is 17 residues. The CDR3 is CASSLRQSRDPTSTQYF. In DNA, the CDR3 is TGCGCCAGCAGCCTTAGACAAAGCCGGGACCCCACCAGTACGCAGTATTTT.

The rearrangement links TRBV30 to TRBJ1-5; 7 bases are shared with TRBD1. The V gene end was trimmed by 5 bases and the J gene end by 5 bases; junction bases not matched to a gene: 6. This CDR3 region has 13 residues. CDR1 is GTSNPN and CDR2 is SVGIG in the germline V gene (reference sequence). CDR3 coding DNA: TGTGCCTGGGACAGGGCCCAACATCAGCCCCAGCATTTT. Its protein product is CAWDRAQHQPQHF.

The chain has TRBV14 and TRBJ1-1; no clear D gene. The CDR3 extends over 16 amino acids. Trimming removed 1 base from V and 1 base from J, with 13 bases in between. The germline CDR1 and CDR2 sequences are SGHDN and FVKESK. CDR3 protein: CASSQAWPARNTEAFF. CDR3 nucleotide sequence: TGTGCCAGCAGCCAAGCCTGGCCCGCCAGGAACACTGAAGCTTTCTTT. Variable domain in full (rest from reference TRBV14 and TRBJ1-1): EAGVTQFPSHSVIEKGQTVTLRCDPISGHDNLYWYRRVMGKEIKFLLHFVKESKQDESGMPNNRFLAERTGGTYSTLKVQPAELEDSGVYFCASSQAWPARNTEAFFGQGTRLTVV.

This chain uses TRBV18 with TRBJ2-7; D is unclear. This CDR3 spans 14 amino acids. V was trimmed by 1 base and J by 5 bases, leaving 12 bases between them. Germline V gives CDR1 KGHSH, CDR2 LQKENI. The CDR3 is CASSPQALANEQYF. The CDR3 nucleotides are TGTGCCAGCTCACCACAAGCTTTAGCTAACGAGCAGTACTTC.

CDR3 DNA sequence: TGTGCCAGTAGTGCGGACGGCAATCTGAACACTGAAGCTTTCTTT. Protein: CASSADGNLNTEAFF. This chain connects TRBV19 to TRBJ1-1, with no clear D. The V end was cut by 5 bases, the J end by 0 bases, with 13 bases between. CDR3 length: 15 amino acids. The germline V gene encodes CDR1 LNHDA and CDR2 SQIVND (reference sequence).

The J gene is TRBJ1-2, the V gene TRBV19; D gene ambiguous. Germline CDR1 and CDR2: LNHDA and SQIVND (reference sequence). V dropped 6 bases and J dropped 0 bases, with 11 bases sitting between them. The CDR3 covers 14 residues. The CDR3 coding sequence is TGTGCCAGTAGCCCCACGCAAGCTAACTATGGCTACACCTTC. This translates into CASSPTQANYGYTF.

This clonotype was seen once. The CDR3 region has the DNA TGCAGTGCCCGAGGAGCGCGCGAGCAGTACTTC. Protein product: CSARGAREQYF. The rearrangement joins TRBV20-1 to TRBJ2-7; D is undetermined. This CDR3 spans 11 amino acids. The germline V and J ends were trimmed by 6 bases and 6 bases, with 12 bases remaining between them. The germline CDR1 and CDR2 sequences are DFQATT and SNEGSKA (reference sequence).